This T cell receptor beta chain was profiled in a study of OX40 agonist ivuxolimab in advanced cancers. The CDR3 covers 16 residues. V was shortened by 4 bases and J by 0 bases, with 13 bases between the two germline ends. Germline CDR1 is MDHEN and CDR2 is SYDVKM. Clones were read by immunoSEQ multiplex PCR, and TCRdb kept only the in-frame ones, dropping some. The table lists some 39,000 clones, roughly 84% of them singletons. The specimen was CD4+ or CD8+ T cells sorted from blood, collected in a trial of the OX40 agonist ivuxolimab. The source of this sequence is an adult with an advanced solid tumor such as melanoma, head and neck, liver or kidney cancer. The chain employs TRBV28 and TRBJ2-4; D unresolved. The CDR3 region is CASSSQSSIAKNIQYF. CDR3 DNA: TGTGCCAGCAGTTCCCAATCATCCATAGCCAAAAACATTCAGTACTTC.